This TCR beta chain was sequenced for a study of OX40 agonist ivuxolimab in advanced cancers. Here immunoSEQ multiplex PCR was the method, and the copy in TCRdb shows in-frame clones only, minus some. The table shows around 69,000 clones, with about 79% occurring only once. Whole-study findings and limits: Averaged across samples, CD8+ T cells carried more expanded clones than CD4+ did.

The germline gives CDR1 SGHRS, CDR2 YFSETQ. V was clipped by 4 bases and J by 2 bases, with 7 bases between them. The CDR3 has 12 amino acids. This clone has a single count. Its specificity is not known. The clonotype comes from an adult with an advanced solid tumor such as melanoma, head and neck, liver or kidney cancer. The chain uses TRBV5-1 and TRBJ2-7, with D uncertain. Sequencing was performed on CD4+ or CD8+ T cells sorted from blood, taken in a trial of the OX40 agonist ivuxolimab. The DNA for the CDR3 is TGCGCCAGCAGCCATAGCACCTACGAGCAGTACTTC. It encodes CASSHSTYEQYF. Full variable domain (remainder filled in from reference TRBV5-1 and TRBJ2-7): KAGVTQTPRYLIKTRGQQVTLSCSPISGHRSVSWYQQTPGQGLQFLFEYFSETQRNKGNFPGRFSGRQFSNSRSEMNVSTLELGDSALYLCASSHSTYEQYFGPGTRLTVT.